The present TCR beta chain was sequenced within a study of regulatory T cells in long-lasting Graves disease. Time point reported: newly diagnosed GD, antithyroid drugs for less than 3 months. There was RNA extracted from PBMCs, and the TCR library was made from it. Between the trimmed V and J ends, which lost 0 bases and 3 bases, there was a span of 17 bases. The CDR3 covers 17 residues. Germline V gives CDR1 SGDLS, CDR2 YYNGEE. Researchers made TCR beta libraries by using iRepertoire HTBI primers and running Arm-PCR on CDR3 regions. TCRdb passed the multiplex PCR reads through MiXCR, listing each CDR3 protein once. The top ten clones hold 20% to 25% of a sample with about 400,000 distinct CDR3 sequences, around 16% of them seen once. This clonotype was observed many times.

The sample here was peripheral blood mononuclear cells (PBMCs), taken at new diagnosis, from a patient treated with antithyroid drugs. V usage is TRBV9 and J usage is TRBJ2-3, with D perhaps given as TRBD1 or TRBD2 (6 bases each). The origin of this receptor is a female donor with Graves disease. The CDR3 here is CASSVEGGSEVTDTQYF. The CDR3 DNA reads as TGTGCCAGCAGCGTAGAGGGGGGTTCCGAGGTTACAGATACGCAGTATTTT.